This T cell receptor beta chain was sequenced for a study of blood T cell repertoires in COVID-19. The junction had 12 bases not matched to a gene; V was cut back by 3 bases and J by 9 bases. Germline CDR1 reads MNHEY; CDR2 reads SMNVEV (reference sequence). This CDR3 spans 16 amino acids. In the original analysis: Estimates of nucleated cell counts were drawn from the amplification of reference gene primers. Using immunoSEQ multiplex PCR, the repertoire was profiled, and TCRdb retains in-frame clones only, with some absent. For V, J and clone size, that table is used; D and trimming come from the DNA. The sample holds nearly 80,000 clones; around 90% are singletons and the top ten take over 4%.

Sequencing used peripheral blood. The chain employs TRBV27 and TRBJ2-1, with 9 bases identical to TRBD2. The TCR comes from a woman older than 75 with active or convalescent COVID-19. CDR3 protein: CASSFVRAGGPGEQFF. CDR3 sequence (DNA): TGTGCCAGCAGTTTCGTGCGGGCGGGAGGGCCAGGTGAGCAGTTCTTC.